Listed below are T cell receptor beta chains from one sample, sequenced in a study of technical replicates of blood from several donors. Produced via immunoSEQ multiplex PCR; TCRdb's table is partial and in-frame only. The sample shows 56,000 or so clones, roughly 95% of them seen only once. The sequenced material came from PBMCs. Receptors originate from a human donor in good health. Some clones in this sample may be carry-over from other donors' samples. The CDR3 runs from the conserved cysteine through the conserved F or W. D genes are given only for firm matches.

cdr3_aa cdr3_nt j_call v_call d_call
CASSLEGGAYTQYF TGTGCCAGCAGCTTAGAAGGGGGGGCTTATACGCAGTATTTT TRBJ2-3 TRBV11-2 .
CATSGGGHEQYF TGTGCCACTAGCGGGGGAGGCCACGAGCAGTACTTC TRBJ2-7 TRBV27 TRBD2
CASSQVGGVQTGELFF TGCGCCAGCAGCCAAGTGGGGGGGGTACAAACCGGGGAGCTGTTTTTT TRBJ2-2 TRBV4-3 TRBD2
CASSLVRAPLGDIQYF TGTGCCAGCAGCTTAGTACGGGCCCCTTTGGGAGACATTCAGTACTTC TRBJ2-4 TRBV7-9 .
CASSIQNTEAFF TGTGCCAGCAGCATACAAAACACTGAAGCTTTCTTT TRBJ1-1 TRBV7-9 .
CASSQGPGRGQETQYF TGTGCCAGCAGCCAAGGCCCTGGAAGGGGTCAAGAGACCCAGTACTTC TRBJ2-5 TRBV4-2 .
CAWSFGGNEQFF TGTGCCTGGAGTTTCGGGGGCAATGAGCAGTTCTTC TRBJ2-1 TRBV30 .
CASSYLSTGREQYF TGTGCCAGCAGTTACCTAAGCACGGGTCGCGAGCAGTACTTC TRBJ2-7 TRBV6-5 .
CASSADPGGGVVETQYF TGCGCCAGCAGCGCTGACCCAGGGGGCGGGGTGGTCGAGACCCAGTACTTC TRBJ2-5 TRBV5-1 TRBD1
CASSAGQSLYEQYF TGTGCCAGCAGCGCAGGACAGAGCTTATACGAGCAGTACTTC TRBJ2-7 TRBV9 .
CASSGDRGAAFF TGTGCCAGCAGCGGAGACAGGGGGGCAGCTTTCTTT TRBJ1-1 TRBV7-2 TRBD1
CASSLAGDTEAFF TGTGCCAGCAGCTTGGCGGGGGACACTGAAGCTTTCTTT TRBJ1-1 TRBV5-5 .
CASSAHTGTANYGYTF TGTGCCAGCAGCGCACATACCGGGACAGCTAACTATGGCTACACCTTC TRBJ1-2 TRBV7-2 TRBD1
CASQPGTNEKLFF TGCGCCAGCCAGCCGGGAACTAATGAAAAACTGTTTTTT TRBJ1-4 TRBV5-1 .
CASSRGIVETQYF TGTGCCAGCAGTAGGGGGATAGTAGAGACCCAGTACTTC TRBJ2-5 TRBV2 .
CASRHGTGRFLYNEQFF TGTGCCAGCAGACACGGGACAGGGAGGTTTCTCTACAATGAGCAGTTCTTC TRBJ2-1 TRBV11-2 TRBD1
CAWRDGTDTGELFF TGTGCCTGGAGAGACGGGACAGACACCGGGGAGCTGTTTTTT TRBJ2-2 TRBV30 TRBD1
CASSVRVGSGYEQYF TGTGCCAGCAGTGTCAGGGTAGGTTCAGGGTACGAGCAGTACTTC TRBJ2-7 TRBV6-1 .
CASSLEKANTGELFF TGTGCCAGCAGTTTGGAGAAAGCGAACACCGGGGAGCTGTTTTTT TRBJ2-2 TRBV2 .
CSVDGQGATEAFF TGCAGCGTTGACGGCCAGGGGGCCACTGAAGCTTTCTTT TRBJ1-1 TRBV29-1 TRBD1
CTSSQDRGSNQPQHF TGCACCAGCAGCCAAGACAGGGGTAGCAATCAGCCCCAGCATTTT TRBJ1-5 TRBV1 .
CASSVAGQETQYF TGCGCCAGCAGTGTAGCGGGGCAAGAGACCCAGTACTTC TRBJ2-5 TRBV10-2 TRBD2
CAISEGGKGDNSPLHF TGTGCCATCAGTGAGGGTGGTAAGGGGGATAATTCACCCCTCCACTTT TRBJ1-6 TRBV10-3 .
CASRGLAGSNEQFF TGTGCCTCTAGGGGGCTAGCGGGAAGCAATGAGCAGTTCTTC TRBJ2-1 TRBV27 TRBD2
CSVEGDRAFTWGQYF TGCAGCGTTGAGGGGGACAGGGCTTTCACGTGGGGGCAGTATTTT TRBJ2-3 TRBV29-1 TRBD1